These T cell receptor beta chains were read from a single sample in a study of blood T cell repertoires in COVID-19. Sequencing used immunoSEQ multiplex PCR; TCRdb keeps in-frame clones, though not all of them. The sample lists some 150,000 clones, roughly 80% occurring once. Sequenced material: peripheral blood. The receptors shown here come from a human donor in a cohort sampled during active COVID-19. Both conserved end residues are part of each CDR3. A D gene is named only where the DNA matches it firmly. Clone size appears in some rows only: once, few, many, or a class for an expanded clone.

V	size	J	D	DNA	CDR3
TRBV5-1	.	TRBJ1-1	.	TGCGCCAGCAGCTTGGATCCGGGACAGAACACTGAAGCTTTCTTT	CASSLDPGQNTEAFF
TRBV4-3	.	TRBJ2-3	.	TGCGCCAGCAGCCAAGATGCAGGGGGGTACGATACGCAGTATTTT	CASSQDAGGYDTQYF
TRBV30	.	TRBJ1-1	TRBD1	TGTGCCTGGAGTGCCTCGACAGGGGGGACTGAAGCTTTCTTT	CAWSASTGGTEAFF
TRBV6-5	.	TRBJ2-3	TRBD2	TGTGCCAGCACCGCCGGGGGGGGGTACACAGATACGCAGTATTTT	CASTAGGGYTDTQYF
TRBV28	few	TRBJ1-5	.	TGTGCCAGCAGTGGTTTCATGAGGCCCCAGCATTTT	CASSGFMRPQHF
TRBV4-3	many	TRBJ1-2	TRBD1	TGCGCCAGCAGCCAAGGCCCCGGGACAGGTGACATTAACTATGGCTACACCTTC	CASSQGPGTGDINYGYTF
TRBV4-1	.	TRBJ1-4	TRBD1	TGCGCCAGCACTCGGACAGGGCTTGAAAAACTGTTTTTT	CASTRTGLEKLFF
TRBV4-1	.	TRBJ2-1	.	TGCGCCAGCAGCCCCCCCCAGGCTAACCTGTACAATGAGCAGTTCTTC	CASSPPQANLYNEQFF
TRBV6-5	.	TRBJ2-7	TRBD2	TGTGCCAGCAGCCAATTAGCGGGGGGAGCCTACGAGCAGTACTTC	CASSQLAGGAYEQYF
TRBV19	.	TRBJ1-2	TRBD1	TGTGCCAGTAGTAACCGGGACAGGGATGGCTATGGCTACACCTTC	CASSNRDRDGYGYTF
TRBV2	.	TRBJ2-1	TRBD1	TGTGCCAGCAGGAGGACAGGGAATGAGCAGTTCTTC	CASRRTGNEQFF
TRBV5-1	.	TRBJ1-6	.	TGCGCCAGCAGCTTGGGCCCCTGGGGGGGGGCCGACGCCTATAATTCACCCCTCCACTTT	CASSLGPWGGADAYNSPLHF
TRBV30	.	TRBJ1-1	.	TGTGCCTGGAGTCCTGGACTGAGGGCTGAAGCTTTCTTT	CAWSPGLRAEAFF
TRBV4-1	.	TRBJ2-7	TRBD2	TGCGCCAGCAGCCAAGCGGGGGGAACCTACGAGCAGTACTTC	CASSQAGGTYEQYF
TRBV9	.	TRBJ2-1	.	TGTGCCAGCAGCACCCGGGACTTCCCGGGCATTGAGCAGTTCTTC	CASSTRDFPGIEQFF
TRBV2	.	TRBJ1-1	TRBD1	TGTGCCAGCACCATGGGACAGACAAACACTGAAGCTTTCTTT	CASTMGQTNTEAFF
TRBV18	.	TRBJ1-2	TRBD1	TGTGCCAGCTCACCGTCACAGGGGGTTACCTATGGCTACACCTTC	CASSPSQGVTYGYTF
TRBV30	.	TRBJ2-5	TRBD2	TGTGCCTGGAGTGTTTTAGCGGGTAAAGAGACCCAGTACTTC	CAWSVLAGKETQYF
TRBV5-6	.	TRBJ2-2	.	TGTGCCAGCAGCCACCCGGGAGGGGAGCTGTTTTTT	CASSHPGGELFF
TRBV6-5	.	TRBJ1-1	TRBD1	TGTGCCAGTGGCGTGGGACAGGGGGGGGACACTGAAGCTTTCTTT	CASGVGQGGDTEAFF
TRBV30	.	TRBJ2-2	TRBD2	TGTGCCGAGCGAACTAGCGGGGGGGCCGGGGAGCTGTTTTTT	CAERTSGGAGELFF
TRBV18	once	TRBJ1-5	TRBD1	TGTGCCAGCTCAGGGGACAGAAATCAGCCCCAGCATTTT	CASSGDRNQPQHF
TRBV19	once	TRBJ1-3	.	TGTGCCAGTAGAAAGGAGGCGATCTCTGGAAACACCATATATTTT	CASRKEAISGNTIYF
TRBV7-8	.	TRBJ2-7	.	TGTGCCAGCAGCTCGTACTACGAGCAGTACTTC	CASSSYYEQYF
TRBV2	.	TRBJ1-1	TRBD1	TGTGCCTCACAATCCCGCGGGACAGATGAAGCTTTCTTT	CASQSRGTDEAFF
TRBV9	.	TRBJ2-7	.	TGTGCCAGCAGCGTAGGTGGGGCTCCCTACGAGCAGTACTTC	CASSVGGAPYEQYF
TRBV29-1	.	TRBJ2-5	.	TGCAGCGTTGAATCAGTTGGAGAGACCCAGTACTTC	CSVESVGETQYF
TRBV7-9	.	TRBJ1-4	TRBD1	TGTGCCAGCAGTCCCGGGACAGGGGGCTCGGGGGAAAAACTGTTTTTT	CASSPGTGGSGEKLFF